This T cell receptor beta chain appears in the sequencing data of a study of CD8 T cells in Susac syndrome. This CDR3 is 15 amino acids long. Germline loops: CDR1 KGHDR, CDR2 SFDVKD. V was pared by 0 bases and J by 7 bases, with 11 bases between. The authors carried out high-throughput sequencing of TCR beta. They applied it to CD8+ and CD4+ T cells obtained from blood. RNA totalling about 0.5 to 1 ug underwent reverse transcription with random hexamers. Amplification of TCR beta CDR3 used immunoSEQ multiplex PCR across 54 Vbeta and 13 Jbeta. One entry per CDR3 protein results from TCRdb running MiXCR on the immunoSEQ multiplex PCR reads. The table has 150,000 to 200,000 distinct CDR3 sequences, approximately 95% seen once.

Input material: CD4+ T cells from PBMCs. The chain links TRBV24-1 to TRBJ2-2; D is unclear. The source of this sequence is a human donor with multiple sclerosis. The CDR3 sequence: CATSDLRAVGGELFF. The CDR3 nucleotides are TGTGCCACCAGTGATTTGCGCGCGGTGGGCGGGGAGCTGTTTTTT.